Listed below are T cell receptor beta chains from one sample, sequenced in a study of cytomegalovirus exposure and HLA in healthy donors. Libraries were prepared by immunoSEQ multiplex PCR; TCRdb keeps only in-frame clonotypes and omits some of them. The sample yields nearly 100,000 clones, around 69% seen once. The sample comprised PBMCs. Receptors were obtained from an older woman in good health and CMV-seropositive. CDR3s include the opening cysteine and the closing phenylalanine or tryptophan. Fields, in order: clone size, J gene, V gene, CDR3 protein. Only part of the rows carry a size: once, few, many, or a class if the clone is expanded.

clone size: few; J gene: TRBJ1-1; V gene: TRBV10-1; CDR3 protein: CASSGLGLNGEAFF
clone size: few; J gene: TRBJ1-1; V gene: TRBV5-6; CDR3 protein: CASSQTGDTEAFF
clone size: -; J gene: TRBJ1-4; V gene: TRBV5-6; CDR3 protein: CASSLDQGGEKLFF
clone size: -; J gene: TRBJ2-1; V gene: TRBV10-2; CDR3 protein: CASSRLAGADYNEQFF
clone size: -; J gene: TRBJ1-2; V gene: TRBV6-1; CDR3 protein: CASKTGDYGYTF
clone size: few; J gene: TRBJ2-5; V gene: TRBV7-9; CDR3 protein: CASSSGQMRLLETQYF
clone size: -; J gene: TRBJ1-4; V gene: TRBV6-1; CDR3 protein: CASSEEAARRVFF
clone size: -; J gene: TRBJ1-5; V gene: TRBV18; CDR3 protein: CASSPWSGNQPQHF
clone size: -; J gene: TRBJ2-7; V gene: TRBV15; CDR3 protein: CATSKEVSSYEQYF
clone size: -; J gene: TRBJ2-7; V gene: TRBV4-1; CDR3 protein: CASSQGGGRGVSGQYF
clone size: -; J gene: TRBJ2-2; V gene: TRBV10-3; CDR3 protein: CAISESMGANGELFF